The 12 T cell receptor beta chains listed next were all sequenced from one sample in a study of technical replicates of blood from several donors. The method was immunoSEQ multiplex PCR; TCRdb's version includes in-frame clones alone and lacks a portion of them. There are 75,000 to 90,000 clones in the sample; more than 80% occur only once, and over 0.2% lies in the top ten. Input material: T cells isolated from PBMCs. These receptors were obtained from a human donor in good health.

The rearrangement joins TRBV6-1 to TRBJ2-7; the D gene is possibly TRBD2 (5 bases). The ends were cut back, 5 bases at V and 0 bases at J, with 11 bases in the middle. The CDR3 totals 14 residues. Germline CDR1 MNHNS, CDR2 SASEGT. The CDR3 nucleotides read TGTGCCAGCAGTCCGCGGGTCCTCTCCTACGAGCAGTACTTC. Its translation is CASSPRVLSYEQYF.

This chain uses TRBV4-1 with TRBJ2-1; TRBD2 might be the D (6 bases). Germline lookup yields CDR1 MGHRA and CDR2 YSYEKL. V was cut by 3 bases and J by 6 bases, with 24 bases left in between. This CDR3 is built from 18 residues. The CDR3 bases are TGCGCCAGCAGCCAGGGTGGGGCAGGTAGGGGACTTTCCAATGAGCAGTTCTTC. It translates to CASSQGGAGRGLSNEQFF.

This clone was detected only once. The V and J genes are TRBV6-1 and TRBJ2-7, with a weak D call TRBD1 (5 bases). The germline CDR1 and CDR2 sequences are MNHNS and SASEGT. The V gene lost 4 bases and the J gene lost 2 bases, with 9 bases spanning the gap. The CDR3 extends over 13 amino acids. The CDR3: CASSGQGPYEQYF. The CDR3 region has the DNA TGTGCCAGCAGTGGGCAGGGCCCCTACGAGCAGTACTTC.

J is TRBJ2-7 and V is TRBV27; TRBD2 matches 12 bases. CDR3 length equals 15 residues. V trimming: 6 bases; J trimming: 2 bases; junction bases outside the gene matches: 5. The germline V gene encodes CDR1 MNHEY and CDR2 SMNVEV (reference sequence). The CDR3 loop is CASSLASGRAYEQYF. The CDR3 coding sequence is TGTGCCAGCAGCCTCGCTAGCGGGAGGGCCTACGAGCAGTACTTC.

This chain uses TRBV9 with TRBJ1-3; D is undetermined. The V gene lost 0 bases and the J gene lost 5 bases, with 12 bases spanning the gap. The CDR3 has 15 residues. In germline, CDR1 is SGDLS, CDR2 YYNGEE. CDR3 sequence reads: CASSVADYYRNTIYF. CDR3 DNA sequence: TGTGCCAGCAGCGTAGCTGATTACTATCGAAACACCATATATTTT.

The chain is built from TRBV10-1 and TRBJ1-1; D gene uncertain. CDR1 and CDR2 (germline): WNHNN, SYGVQD (reference sequence). Trimming shortened V by 10 bases and J by 1 base, and 10 bases separated the two germline ends. The CDR3 consists of 12 residues. CDR3 protein: CATSRGNTEAFF. The CDR3 region has the DNA TGCGCCACCAGCCGAGGGAACACTGAAGCTTTCTTT.

The V call is TRBV7-9, the J call TRBJ2-3; 15 nucleotides align to TRBD2. Germline V gene sequence: CDR1 SEHNR, CDR2 FQNEAQ (reference sequence). J lost 7 bases, V lost 5 bases, and 4 bases had no gene match. This CDR3 is 15 amino acids long. This CDR3 is CASSPGLAGGNTQYF. CDR3 coding DNA: TGTGCCAGCAGCCCGGGACTAGCGGGGGGTAATACGCAGTATTTT.

This chain links TRBV29-1 with TRBJ1-2, with 9 bases that match TRBD1. This CDR3 is built from 18 residues. Per the germline V gene, CDR1 is SQVTM and CDR2 is ANQGSEA. The J segment lost 6 bases and the V segment lost 1 base, leaving 18 bases of the junction unmatched. The CDR3 DNA is TGCAGCGTTGAAGGTACCCCGGAACGCAACAGGGGGCGCCATGGCTACACCTTC. Translating gives CSVEGTPERNRGRHGYTF.

The rearrangement joins TRBV18 to TRBJ1-4; D gene ambiguous. Germline V gene sequence: CDR1 KGHSH, CDR2 LQKENI. V was trimmed by 0 bases and J by 5 bases, leaving 13 bases between them. The CDR3 runs 16 residues. In nucleotides, the CDR3 is TGTGCCAGCTCACCACCGACTACAGTCCTCAATGAAAAACTGTTTTTT. It yields the protein CASSPPTTVLNEKLFF.

The chain joins TRBV19 to TRBJ1-4, with a weak D call TRBD1 (6 bases). The CDR3 contains 14 residues. V lost 5 bases to trimming and J lost 7 bases, with 14 bases between them. Germline assignment: CDR1 LNHDA and CDR2 SQIVND (reference sequence). The CDR3 protein is CASSVQGVSEKLFF. The CDR3 DNA sequence: TGTGCCAGTAGTGTACAGGGTGTCAGTGAAAAACTGTTTTTT.

This chain joins TRBV12-5 and TRBJ1-6; D is unclear. V shed 2 bases and J shed 8 bases, with 4 bases lying between them. The CDR3 contains 12 residues. Germline V gene lookup returns CDR1 LGHNT and CDR2 FRNRAP. The CDR3 here is CASGLTDSPLHF. The DNA for the CDR3 is TGTGCTAGTGGTTTGACAGATTCACCCCTCCACTTT.

J is TRBJ1-1 and V is TRBV12-5, with TRBD1 as a possible D gene (5 bases). The CDR3 is 14 amino acids. Germline CDR1 and CDR2: LGHNT and FRNRAP. Deletions cut 2 bases from V and 5 bases from J, with 12 bases between. The CDR3 sequence: CASGLREEGTEAFF. The CDR3 nucleotides are TGTGCTAGTGGTTTGAGGGAGGAGGGGACTGAAGCTTTCTTT. The full variable domain, in which reference TRBV12-5 and TRBJ1-1 provide the parts outside the CDR3, is DARVTQTPRHKVTEMGQEVTMRCQPILGHNTVFWYRQTMMQGLELLAYFRNRAPLDDSGMPKDRFSAEMPDATLATLKIQPSEPRDSAVYFCASGLREEGTEAFFGQGTRLTVV.